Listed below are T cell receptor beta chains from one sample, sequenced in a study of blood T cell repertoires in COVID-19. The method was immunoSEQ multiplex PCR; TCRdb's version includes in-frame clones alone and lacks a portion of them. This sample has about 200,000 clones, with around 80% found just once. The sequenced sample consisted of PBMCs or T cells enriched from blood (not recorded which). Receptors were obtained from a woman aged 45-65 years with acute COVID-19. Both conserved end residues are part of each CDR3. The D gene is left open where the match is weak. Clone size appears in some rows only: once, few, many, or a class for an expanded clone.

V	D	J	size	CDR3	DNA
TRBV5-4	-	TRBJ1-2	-	CASSFAGVNYGYTF	TGTGCCAGCAGCTTTGCAGGGGTTAACTATGGCTACACCTTC
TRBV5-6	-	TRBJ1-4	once	CASSPGRWNEKLFF	TGTGCCAGCAGCCCGGGGAGGTGGAATGAAAAACTGTTTTTT
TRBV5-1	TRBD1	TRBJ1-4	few	CASRPQGANEKLFF	TGCGCCAGCAGACCACAGGGGGCCAATGAAAAACTGTTTTTT
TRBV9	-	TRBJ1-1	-	CASSVAQGMNTEAFF	TGTGCCAGCAGCGTAGCGCAGGGAATGAACACTGAAGCTTTCTTT
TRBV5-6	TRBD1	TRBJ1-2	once	CASSWDRGQGYTF	TGTGCCAGCAGCTGGGACAGGGGGCAAGGCTACACCTTC
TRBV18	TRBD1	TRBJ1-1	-	CASSSDRGLINTEAFF	TGTGCCAGCTCATCGGACAGGGGGCTTATTAACACTGAAGCTTTCTTT
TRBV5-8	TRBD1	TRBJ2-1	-	CASSYYPGTGYNEQFF	TGTGCCAGCAGTTACTATCCCGGGACAGGCTACAATGAGCAGTTCTTC
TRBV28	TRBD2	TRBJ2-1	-	CASSFAGLDLNEQFF	TGTGCCAGCAGTTTCGCGGGACTAGATCTTAATGAGCAGTTCTTC
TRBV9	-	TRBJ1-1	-	CASSVVGGNTEAFF	TGTGCCAGCAGCGTAGTAGGGGGGAACACTGAAGCTTTCTTT
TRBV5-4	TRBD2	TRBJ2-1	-	CASSLPGLAGENEQFF	TGTGCCAGCAGCTTGCCCGGACTAGCGGGGGAGAATGAGCAGTTCTTC
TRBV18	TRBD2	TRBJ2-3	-	CASSPPGGSSTDTQYF	TGTGCCAGCTCACCACCGGGGGGGTCTAGCACAGATACGCAGTATTTT
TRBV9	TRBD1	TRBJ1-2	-	CASSAHLDRSGGYTF	TGTGCCAGCAGCGCGCACTTGGACAGGTCGGGGGGCTACACCTTC
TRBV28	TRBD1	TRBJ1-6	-	CASSPTGVGNSPLHF	TGTGCCAGCAGCCCGACAGGGGTTGGGAATTCACCCCTCCACTTT
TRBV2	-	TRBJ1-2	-	CASSETVLSYTF	TGTGCCAGCAGTGAAACAGTTTTAAGCTACACCTTC
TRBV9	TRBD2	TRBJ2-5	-	CASSPKGGGSRETQYF	TGTGCCAGCAGCCCTAAGGGCGGGGGGTCCCGTGAGACCCAGTACTTC
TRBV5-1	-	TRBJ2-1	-	CASRINRNNEQFF	TGCGCCAGCAGAATAAACAGGAATAATGAGCAGTTCTTC
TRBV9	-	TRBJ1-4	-	CASSVAGGTNEKLFF	TGTGCCAGCAGCGTAGCTGGGGGGACTAATGAAAAACTGTTTTTT
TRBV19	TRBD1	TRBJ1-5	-	CASSIDTGTGEDQPQHF	TGTGCCAGTAGTATAGATACCGGGACAGGGGAAGATCAGCCCCAGCATTTT
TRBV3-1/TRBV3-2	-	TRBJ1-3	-	CASSQGRRGANTIYF	TGTGCCAGCAGCCAAGGACGGAGGGGTGCAAACACCATATATTTT
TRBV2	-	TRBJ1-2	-	CASIRGGQNYGYTF	TGTGCCAGCATACGAGGCGGACAAAACTATGGCTACACCTTC